These 23 T cell receptor beta chains came from one sample sequenced in a study of shared clonotypes between healthy human individuals. The table came from immunoSEQ multiplex PCR; TCRdb's copy has only in-frame clones and leaves some out. The table lists 1,500,000 or so clones, approximately 97% of them singletons, with about 1.2% in the top ten. The sequencing sample was made of naive CD4+ T cells sorted from blood. Stated subset: CD45RA+ positively selected. Receptors were obtained from a young man in good health.

The V gene is TRBV7-2, the J gene TRBJ2-4; the D gene is possibly TRBD2 (6 bases). V dropped 5 bases and J dropped 4 bases, with 24 bases sitting between them. This CDR3 spans 18 amino acids. Germline V gene data show CDR1 as SGHTA and CDR2 as FQGNSA. The CDR3 region has the DNA TGTGCCAGCAGCGATATGAACCGGGCCCCCGGGGGTAAAAACATTCAGTACTTC. As protein: CASSDMNRAPGGKNIQYF.

J is TRBJ2-3 and V is TRBV6-4; 7 nucleotides match TRBD2. J gave up 0 bases and V 4 bases, and 7 bases lay outside the gene matches. Germline lookup yields CDR1 MRHNA and CDR2 SNTAGT. This CDR3 contains 16 residues. The CDR3 loop is CASSGLRGGSTDTQYF. The CDR3, as DNA: TGTGCCAGCAGTGGCCTCCGCGGGGGTAGCACAGATACGCAGTATTTT.

The genes are TRBV5-4 and TRBJ1-5; 9 positions agree with TRBD1. CDR1 and CDR2 from the germline V gene are SGHNT and YYREEE (reference sequence). This CDR3 is 17 amino acids long. V shed 0 bases, J shed 3 bases, and the junction held 7 bases outside the gene matches. In DNA form, the CDR3 reads TGTGCCAGCAGCTTGGGGACAGGGGACAAACTCAATCAGCCCCAGCATTTT. This gives the protein CASSLGTGDKLNQPQHF.

The chain carries TRBV10-2 and TRBJ1-3; D might be TRBD1 (5 bases). V lost 3 bases to trimming and J lost 0 bases, with 9 bases between them. The CDR3 has 15 amino acids. Germline loops: CDR1 WSHSY, CDR2 SAAADI. CDR3 sequence (DNA): TGCGCCAGCAGTGACAGGGCGGGCTCTGGAAACACCATATATTTT. Protein product: CASSDRAGSGNTIYF.

The rearrangement links TRBV6-5 to TRBJ2-1, with no clear D. With 2 bases removed from V and 4 bases from J, the gap between germline ends came to 12 bases. Germline values: CDR1 MNHEY, CDR2 SVGAGI. The CDR3 contains 15 residues. CDR3 loop: CASSYAARDYNEQFF. The CDR3 nucleotides are TGTGCCAGCAGTTACGCCGCTAGGGATTACAATGAGCAGTTCTTC.

This clone is a singleton in its sample. The gene calls are TRBV7-2 and TRBJ2-7, with 8 bases matching TRBD2. CDR1 and CDR2 from the germline V gene are SGHTA and FQGNSA. There are 16 residues in the CDR3. Trimming removed 5 bases from V and 3 bases from J; junction bases left unmatched: 12. CDR3 protein: CASSPEGRTSHYEQYF. DNA of the CDR3: TGTGCCAGCAGCCCCGAGGGAAGGACTAGCCACTACGAGCAGTACTTC.

This chain links TRBV29-1 with TRBJ2-1; D unclear. Germline CDR1 is SQVTM and CDR2 is ANQGSEA. V lost 1 base and J lost 6, with 13 bases in between. The CDR3 length is 14 residues. The CDR3 DNA sequence: TGCAGCGTTGAAGGGACCGAAGCCACCAATGAGCAGTTCTTC. It encodes CSVEGTEATNEQFF.

A word on this clone: Other DNA sequences of this sample code for an identical CDR3. The chain joins TRBV5-1 to TRBJ1-1; TRBD1 aligns across 8 bases. The germline CDR1 and CDR2 sequences are SGHRS and YFSETQ. CDR3 length: 13 amino acids. Trimming cost V 2 bases and J 4 bases; bases outside gene matches: 1. CDR3 amino acids: CASSFTGGTEAFF. The CDR3 region has the DNA TGCGCCAGCAGCTTCACAGGGGGCACTGAAGCTTTCTTT.

The CDR3 coding sequence is TGCGCCAGCAGCCTTAACCGGGACAGGCGGGATGGCTACACCTTC. Translated: CASSLNRDRRDGYTF. J is TRBJ1-2 and V is TRBV4-3, with 8 bases identical to TRBD1. The J segment lost 6 bases and the V segment lost 4 bases, leaving 10 bases of the junction unmatched. Germline CDR1 reads LGHNA; CDR2 reads YSLEER. The CDR3 runs to 15 residues.

This sequence joins TRBV19 and TRBJ2-1; TRBD2 matches 7 bases. The V gene's germline CDR1 is LNHDA and CDR2 SQIVND (reference sequence). Trimming took 1 base from V and 7 from J; bases not matched to a gene: 10. The CDR3 spans 16 residues. The CDR3 spells CASSIVNGGRVNEQFF. The CDR3 region has the DNA TGTGCCAGTAGTATAGTGAACGGCGGGAGAGTTAATGAGCAGTTCTTC.

This clone was counted a single time. The V call is TRBV18, the J call TRBJ2-2, with TRBD2 matching over 7 bases. The V segment lost 8 bases and the J segment 4 bases; nucleotides outside the gene matches: 13. Germline V gene data show CDR1 as KGHSH and CDR2 as LQKENI. CDR3 size: 16 residues. The CDR3 nucleotides read TGTGCCAGCACCGTAGGGGCGGGAGCCGGCACCGGGGAGCTGTTTTTT. It codes for CASTVGAGAGTGELFF.

The J gene is TRBJ2-2, the V gene TRBV9; D assignment may be TRBD1 or TRBD2 (5 bases each). The CDR3 sequence is 17 residues long. Looked up from germline, CDR1 is SGDLS and CDR2 is YYNGEE. Trimming removed 1 base at V and 5 bases at J, with 18 bases between. As DNA, the CDR3 is TGTGCCAGCAGCGTACAATCTGATGGGGGTGGAACCGGGGAGCTGTTTTTT. It yields the protein CASSVQSDGGGTGELFF.

The chain's CDR3 is CASSQDVQGSVGANVLTF. The DNA for the CDR3 is TGCGCCAGCAGCCAAGATGTACAAGGGAGCGTGGGGGCCAACGTCCTGACTTTC. This chain uses TRBV4-3 with TRBJ2-6; D possibly corresponds to TRBD2 (5 bases). The V end lost 0 bases, the J end lost 4 bases, and 16 bases lay between the germline ends. The CDR3 totals 18 residues. Germline V gives CDR1 LGHNA, CDR2 YSLEER.

This clone was recorded a few times. V and J are TRBV5-6 and TRBJ1-5, with 7 bases fitting TRBD1. V lost 4 bases and J lost 0; bases outside the gene matches: 7. CDR1 SGHDT and CDR2 YYEEEE come from the germline V gene. CDR3 length: 16 residues. The chain's CDR3 is CASSLTGDYSNQPQHF. The DNA for the CDR3 is TGTGCCAGCAGCCTCACAGGGGATTATAGCAATCAGCCCCAGCATTTT. The variable domain in full, with the rest retrieved from reference TRBV5-6 and TRBJ1-5, is DAGVTQSPTHLIKTRGQQVTLRCSPKSGHDTVSWYQQALGQGPQFIFQYYEEEERQRGNFPDRFSGHQFPNYSSELNVNALLLGDSALYLCASSLTGDYSNQPQHFGDGTRLSIL.

This clone was seen only once. This chain joins TRBV6-4 and TRBJ1-2; the D is unclear. The V and J ends lost 3 bases and 4 bases respectively, with 9 bases between them. CDR1 and CDR2 (germline): MRHNA, SNTAGT. CDR3 size: 13 residues. CDR3 nucleotides: TGTGCCAGCAGTGAGGTAGGCGGCTATGGCTACACCTTC. This codes for CASSEVGGYGYTF.

The rearrangement uses TRBV11-2 and TRBJ2-2; D may be TRBD1 (6 bases). Looked up from germline, CDR1 is SGHAT and CDR2 is FQNNGV. Trimming pared 1 base from V and 1 base from J, leaving 10 bases between. The CDR3 consists of 16 residues. CDR3 nucleotide sequence: TGTGCCAGCAGCTTAGTGACAGGCATGAACACCGGGGAGCTGTTTTTT. Protein product: CASSLVTGMNTGELFF.

Turning to this clone: The same CDR3 also results from other DNA sequences found in this sample. V and J are TRBV20-1 and TRBJ2-5; the D is unclear. This CDR3 spans 10 amino acids. The germline V and J ends were trimmed by 7 bases and 3 bases, with 6 bases remaining between them. Germline V CDR1 and CDR2: DFQATT, SNEGSKA (reference sequence). The chain's CDR3 is CSGRKETQYF. CDR3 nucleotides: TGCAGTGGACGGAAAGAGACCCAGTACTTC.

The V call is TRBV27, the J call TRBJ2-1; TRBD1 aligns across 8 bases. CDR3 size: 14 residues. V lost 6 bases and J lost 10; bases outside the gene matches: 11. Germline CDR1 and CDR2: MNHEY and SMNVEV (reference sequence). The CDR3: CASRRTGPSDEQFF. For the CDR3, the DNA is TGTGCCAGCAGAAGGACAGGGCCCTCTGACGAGCAGTTCTTC.

The V and J genes are TRBV5-5 and TRBJ1-4, with 8 bases fitting TRBD1. CDR3 length: 16 residues. Germline V lookup: CDR1 SGHKS, CDR2 YYEKEE (reference sequence). Trimming cost V 3 bases and J 7 bases; bases outside gene matches: 11. The CDR3 nucleotides are TGTGCCAGCAGCTCCCTACAGACAGGGGCGGGTGAAAAACTGTTTTTT. This translates into CASSSLQTGAGEKLFF. The full variable domain, with the rest looked up from reference TRBV5-5 and TRBJ1-4, is DAGVTQSPTHLIKTRGQQVTLRCSPISGHKSVSWYQQVLGQGPQFIFQYYEKEERGRGNFPDRFSARQFPNYSSELNVNALLLGDSALYLCASSSLQTGAGEKLFFGSGTQLSVL.

The chain uses TRBV28 and TRBJ1-4, with 7 bases matching TRBD1. The CDR3 consists of 14 residues. Germline lookup yields CDR1 MDHEN and CDR2 SYDVKM. Trimming cost V 8 bases and J 5 bases; bases outside gene matches: 8. CDR3 bases: TGTGCCAGCCGACAGGGAGGGTCCAATGAAAAACTGTTTTTT. It translates to CASRQGGSNEKLFF.

J is TRBJ1-1 and V is TRBV29-1, with D possibly being TRBD1 (6 bases). Germline V gives CDR1 SQVTM, CDR2 ANQGSEA. The CDR3 spans 13 residues. Trimming left V 4 bases short and J 3 bases short, with 12 bases between. The CDR3 nucleotides are TGCAGCGTTGTCGACAGGCTCCACACTGAAGCTTTCTTT. Protein: CSVVDRLHTEAFF.

The rearrangement links TRBV6-1 to TRBJ2-2, with TRBD1 identical over 7 bases. This CDR3 is built from 16 residues. Looked up from germline, CDR1 is MNHNS and CDR2 is SASEGT. The J segment lost 2 bases and the V segment lost 2 bases, leaving 5 bases of the junction unmatched. The CDR3 sequence: CASSELGGGNTGELFF. DNA of the CDR3: TGTGCCAGCAGTGAATTAGGGGGCGGAAACACCGGGGAGCTGTTTTTT.

The sample holds one count of this clone. The rearrangement joins TRBV7-3 to TRBJ2-1; 11 bases are shared with TRBD2. Germline lookup yields CDR1 SGHTA and CDR2 FQGTGA. The CDR3 loop spans 15 amino acids. V lost 5 bases and J lost 4; bases outside the gene matches: 4. CDR3 sequence: CASSGRLAGYNEQFF. CDR3 coding DNA: TGTGCCAGCAGCGGCAGACTAGCGGGATACAATGAGCAGTTCTTC.